The T cell receptor (beta chain) under discussion was sequenced for a study of T cells in Graves' hyperthyroidism and ophthalmopathy. V shed 4 bases and J shed 2 bases, with 9 bases lying between them. There are 14 residues in the CDR3. Germline lookup yields CDR1 SNHLY and CDR2 FYNNEI. RNA transcripts provided the source from which TCR beta CDR3 regions were amplified. The HTBI primer set was used in a first-round RT-PCR of the TCR CDR3. In TCRdb, the multiplex PCR reads were re-called with MiXCR into one record per CDR3 protein. The sample has approximately 200,000 distinct CDR3 sequences, around 16% seen once. The definition of stable Graves' hyperthyroidism was no ophthalmopathy progression within 18 months. Disease duration under 2 months; hyperthyroidism patients were aged 18 to 65. The authors obtained PBMCs from 9 to 10 ml of fresh peripheral blood. This clonotype was observed at least ten times.

The clonotype originates from a man aged 40-50 years with Graves' hyperthyroidism. The chain links TRBV2 to TRBJ1-3; no definite D call. The specimen sequenced was blood. In nucleotides, the CDR3 is TGTGCCAGCAGTGGATCAGGTGCTGGAAACACCATATATTTT. Encoded protein: CASSGSGAGNTIYF.